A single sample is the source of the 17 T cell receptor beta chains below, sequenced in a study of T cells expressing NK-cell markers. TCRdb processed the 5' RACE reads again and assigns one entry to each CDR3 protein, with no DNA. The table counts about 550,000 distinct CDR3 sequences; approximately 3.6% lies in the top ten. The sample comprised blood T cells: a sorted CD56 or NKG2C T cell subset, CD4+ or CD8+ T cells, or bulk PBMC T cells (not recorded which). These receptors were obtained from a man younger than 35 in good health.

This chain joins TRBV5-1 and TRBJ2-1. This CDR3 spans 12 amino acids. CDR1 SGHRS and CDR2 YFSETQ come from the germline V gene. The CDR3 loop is CASSLDSEEQFF.

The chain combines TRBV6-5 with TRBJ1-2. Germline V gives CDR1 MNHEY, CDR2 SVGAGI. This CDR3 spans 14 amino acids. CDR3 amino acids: CASSYSLVSYGYTF.

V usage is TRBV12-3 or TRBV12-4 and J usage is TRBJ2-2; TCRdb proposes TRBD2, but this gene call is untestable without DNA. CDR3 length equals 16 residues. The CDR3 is CASSNGRGGVPSGLFF.

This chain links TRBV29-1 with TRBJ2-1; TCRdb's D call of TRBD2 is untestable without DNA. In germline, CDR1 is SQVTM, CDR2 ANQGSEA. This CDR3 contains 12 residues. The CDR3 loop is CSVWEGGHEQFF.

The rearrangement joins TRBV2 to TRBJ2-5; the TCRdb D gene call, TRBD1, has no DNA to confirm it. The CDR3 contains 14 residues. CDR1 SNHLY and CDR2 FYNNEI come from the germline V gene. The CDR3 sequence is CASFTRGLKETQYF.

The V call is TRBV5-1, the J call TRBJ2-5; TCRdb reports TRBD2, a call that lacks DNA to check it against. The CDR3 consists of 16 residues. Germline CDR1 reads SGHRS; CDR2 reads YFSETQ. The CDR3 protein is CASSVGLAGVYETQYF.

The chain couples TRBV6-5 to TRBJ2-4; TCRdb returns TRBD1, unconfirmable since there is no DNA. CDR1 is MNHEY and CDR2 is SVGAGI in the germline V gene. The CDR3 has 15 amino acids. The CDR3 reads CASRLDRVSVNIQYF.

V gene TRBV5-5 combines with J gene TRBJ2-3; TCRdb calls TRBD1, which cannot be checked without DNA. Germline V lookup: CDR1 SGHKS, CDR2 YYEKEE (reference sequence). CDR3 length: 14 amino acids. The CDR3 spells CASSPGGARDTQYF.

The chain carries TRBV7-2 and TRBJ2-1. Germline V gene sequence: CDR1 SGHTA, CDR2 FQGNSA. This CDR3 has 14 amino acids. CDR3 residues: CASSLDNGYNEQFF.

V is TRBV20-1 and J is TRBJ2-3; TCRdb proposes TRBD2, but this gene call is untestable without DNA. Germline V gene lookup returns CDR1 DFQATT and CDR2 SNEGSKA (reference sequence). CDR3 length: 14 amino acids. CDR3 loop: CSAPRGGSTDTQYF.

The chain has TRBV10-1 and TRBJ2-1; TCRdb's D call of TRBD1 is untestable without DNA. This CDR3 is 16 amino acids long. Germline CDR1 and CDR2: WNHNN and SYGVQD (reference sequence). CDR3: CASSEWRGVSYNEQFF.

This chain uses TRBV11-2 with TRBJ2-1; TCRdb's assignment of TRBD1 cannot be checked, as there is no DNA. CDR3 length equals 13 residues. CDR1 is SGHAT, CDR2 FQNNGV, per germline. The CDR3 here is CATLTSSYNEQFF.

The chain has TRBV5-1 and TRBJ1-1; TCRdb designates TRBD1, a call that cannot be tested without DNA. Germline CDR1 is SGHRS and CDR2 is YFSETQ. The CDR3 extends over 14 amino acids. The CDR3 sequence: CASSPGSVNTEAFF.

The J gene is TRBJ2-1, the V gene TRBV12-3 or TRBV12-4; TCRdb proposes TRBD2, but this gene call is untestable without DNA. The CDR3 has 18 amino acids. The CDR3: CASSSFGLAGPGGEKQFF.

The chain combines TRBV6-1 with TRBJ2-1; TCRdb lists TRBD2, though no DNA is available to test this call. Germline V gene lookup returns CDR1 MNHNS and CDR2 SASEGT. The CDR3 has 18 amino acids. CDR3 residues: CASSTIRLAGAYYNEQFF.

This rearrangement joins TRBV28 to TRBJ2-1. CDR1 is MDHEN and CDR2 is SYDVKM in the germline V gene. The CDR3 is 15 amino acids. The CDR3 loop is CASSLSHLSYNEQFF.

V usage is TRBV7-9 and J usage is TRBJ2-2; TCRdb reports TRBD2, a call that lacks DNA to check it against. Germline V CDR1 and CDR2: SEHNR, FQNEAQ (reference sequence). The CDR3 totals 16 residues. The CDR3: CASSSPLGDNTGELFF.